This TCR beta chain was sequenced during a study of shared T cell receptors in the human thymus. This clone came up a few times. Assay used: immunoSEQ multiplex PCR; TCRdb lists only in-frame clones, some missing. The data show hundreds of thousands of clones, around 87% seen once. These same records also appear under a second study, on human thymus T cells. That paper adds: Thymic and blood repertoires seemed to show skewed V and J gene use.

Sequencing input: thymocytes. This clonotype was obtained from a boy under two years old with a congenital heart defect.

CDR3 loop: CASSQAGDRRDEQYF. The CDR3 region has the DNA TGTGCCAGCAGCCAAGCCGGAGACAGGCGCGACGAGCAGTACTTC. The V call is TRBV14, the J call TRBJ2-7; perhaps TRBD1 as D (6 bases). This CDR3 region has 15 residues. Trimming shortened V by 1 base and J by 5 bases, and 15 bases separated the two germline ends. The germline V gene has CDR1 SGHDN and CDR2 FVKESK.